One sample yielded the 24 T cell receptor beta chains listed below, sequenced in a study of a mutant IDH1 vaccine in newly diagnosed glioma. Time point given: week 11, during vaccination. It was 300 ug of mutant IDH1 20-mer peptide that made up each vaccine dose, given with topical imiquimod. These receptors' targets are unknown. Repertoires were generated with immunoSEQ multiplex PCR, while TCRdb's copy carries only in-frame clones and drops some. The data contain tens of thousands of clones, about 81% of them singletons. This specimen was PBMCs, taken from a glioma patient whose treatment included an IDH1 peptide vaccine. These receptors were collected from a woman aged 45 to 65 with glioma.

The genes are TRBV27 and TRBJ1-6; TRBD1 matches 7 bases. With 1 base clipped from V and 7 bases from J, the junction kept 7 bases outside the gene matches. Germline lookup yields CDR1 MNHEY and CDR2 SMNVEV (reference sequence). This CDR3 has 16 residues. CDR3 loop: CASSLWGQPPNSPLHF. For the CDR3, the DNA is TGTGCCAGCAGTTTATGGGGACAGCCACCAAATTCACCCCTCCACTTT.

The chain carries TRBV6-1 and TRBJ2-1; 8 nucleotides align to TRBD1. With V trimmed by 3 bases and J by 8 bases, 9 bases remained unmatched. The CDR3 loop spans 15 amino acids. Germline assignment: CDR1 MNHNS and CDR2 SASEGT. The CDR3 here is CASSDRGLLRDEQFF. The DNA for the CDR3 is TGTGCCAGCAGTGACAGGGGGCTTCTTAGGGATGAGCAGTTCTTC.

The chain links TRBV18 to TRBJ1-5; TRBD1 agrees at 7 bases. Unmatched junction bases numbered 1, after V lost 3 bases and J lost 2 bases. Germline CDR1 and CDR2: KGHSH and LQKENI. The CDR3 has 14 residues. This CDR3 reads CASSPGTGNQPQHF. CDR3 in DNA: TGTGCCAGCTCACCTGGGACAGGCAATCAGCCCCAGCATTTT.

V is TRBV15 and J is TRBJ2-6; D unclear. V lost 5 bases and J lost 4, with 15 bases in between. The CDR3 contains 16 residues. CDR1 is LNHNV, CDR2 YYDKDF, per germline (reference sequence). In nucleotides, the CDR3 is TGTGCCACCAGCTCCTGGGTGGGGTTAGGGGCCAACGTCCTGACTTTC. Translating it yields CATSSWVGLGANVLTF.

The chain carries TRBV19 and TRBJ1-2, with 7 bases that match TRBD1. The CDR3 consists of 12 residues. Germline lookup yields CDR1 LNHDA and CDR2 SQIVND (reference sequence). With 4 bases clipped from V and 7 bases from J, the junction kept 3 bases outside the gene matches. The CDR3 nucleotides are TGTGCCAGTAGTAATAACAGGGGTGGCTACACCTTC. Its protein product is CASSNNRGGYTF.

This chain links TRBV9 with TRBJ1-1, with D maybe TRBD1 (6 bases). There are 14 residues in the CDR3. Trimming took off 4 bases at V and 4 bases at J, with 14 bases between the two ends. Germline CDR1 reads SGDLS; CDR2 reads YYNGEE. The CDR3, as DNA: TGTGCCAGCAGCCCCACAGGGTTGGGCACTGAAGCTTTCTTT. This encodes CASSPTGLGTEAFF. Using reference TRBV9 and TRBJ1-1 for the parts outside the CDR3, the full variable domain is DSGVTQTPKHLITATGQRVTLRCSPRSGDLSVYWYQQSLDQGLQFLIQYYNGEERAKGNILERFSAQQFPDLHSELNLSSLELGDSALYFCASSPTGLGTEAFFGQGTRLTVV.

The J gene is TRBJ1-1, the V gene TRBV29-1, with a weak D call TRBD1 (5 bases). CDR3 length equals 8 residues. The V end lost 7 bases, the J end lost 10 bases, and 7 bases lay between the germline ends. The V gene's germline CDR1 is SQVTM and CDR2 ANQGSEA. CDR3 loop: CSAGGAFF. The CDR3 nucleotides read TGCAGCGCCGGGGGAGCTTTCTTT.

The chain links TRBV2 to TRBJ2-5; 10 nucleotides line up with TRBD2. Trimming at V came to 4 bases and at J to 1 base, leaving 3 bases not matched to a gene. CDR3 length: 15 amino acids. Germline values: CDR1 SNHLY, CDR2 FYNNEI. In DNA, the CDR3 is TGTGCCAGCAGTGGGGCTAGCGGGGGCCAAGAGACCCAGTACTTC. This sequence encodes CASSGASGGQETQYF. The full variable domain, completed using reference TRBV2 and TRBJ2-5, is EPEVTQTPSHQVTQMGQEVILRCVPISNHLYFYWYRQILGQKVEFLVSFYNNEISEKSEIFDDQFSVERPDGSNFTLKIRSTKLEDSAMYFCASSGASGGQETQYFGPGTRLLVL.

This rearrangement joins TRBV27 to TRBJ2-7; 8 nucleotides agree with TRBD2. Trimming at V came to 5 bases and at J to 2 bases, leaving 5 bases not matched to a gene. The CDR3 has 14 residues. Germline V lookup: CDR1 MNHEY, CDR2 SMNVEV (reference sequence). CDR3 DNA sequence: TGTGCCAGCAGTCTTAGCGGGGACCCCTACGAGCAGTACTTC. This encodes CASSLSGDPYEQYF.

The chain links TRBV11-2 to TRBJ2-4; D unresolved. Trimming took 2 bases from V and 0 from J, leaving 5 bases between them. Per germline, CDR1 SGHAT and CDR2 FQNNGV. This CDR3 region has 14 residues. CDR3 nucleotide sequence: TGTGCCAGCAGCTTAAATGTAGCCAAAAACATTCAGTACTTC. Its protein product is CASSLNVAKNIQYF.

The rearrangement links TRBV6-6 to TRBJ2-7, with 9 bases fitting TRBD1. Germline V gives CDR1 MNHNY, CDR2 SVGAGI (reference sequence). V gave up 6 bases and J gave up 3 bases; unmatched junction bases: 9. The CDR3 contains 15 residues. In DNA form, the CDR3 reads TGTGCCAGCAGGCTCCAGAGGACAGGGGACTACGAGCAGTACTTC. Encoded protein: CASRLQRTGDYEQYF.

The CDR3 spells CASSLVGTSGGRVSYEQYF. Written as DNA, the CDR3 is TGTGCCAGCAGCTTAGTTGGGACTAGCGGGGGGCGCGTATCCTACGAGCAGTACTTC. V usage is TRBV7-8 and J usage is TRBJ2-7, with 15 bases matching TRBD2. CDR3 length equals 19 residues. J lost 1 base, V lost 1 base, and 8 bases had no gene match. Germline lookup yields CDR1 SGHVS and CDR2 FQNEAQ.

This clone came up once. The chain carries TRBV6-6 and TRBJ2-7; no definite D call. CDR3 length: 14 amino acids. Germline assignment: CDR1 MNHNY and CDR2 SVGAGI (reference sequence). V was clipped by 6 bases and J by 1 base, with 13 bases between them. The CDR3: CASSRVFESYEQYF. The DNA of the CDR3 is TGTGCCAGCAGCCGGGTCTTTGAATCCTACGAGCAGTACTTC.

The chain carries TRBV7-9 and TRBJ1-5; D uncertain. Germline values: CDR1 SEHNR, CDR2 FQNEAQ (reference sequence). The V end was cut by 4 bases, the J end by 1 base, with 11 bases between. CDR3 length equals 15 residues. In DNA form, the CDR3 reads TGTGCCAGCAGCTCCGGACCAGTCAGCAATCAGCCCCAGCATTTT. Protein product: CASSSGPVSNQPQHF.

The chain has TRBV6-5 and TRBJ1-2; D is perhaps TRBD1 (6 bases). Trimming left V 0 bases short and J 4 bases short, with 12 bases between. Germline V gene sequence: CDR1 MNHEY, CDR2 SVGAGI. The CDR3 runs to 15 residues. In DNA, the CDR3 is TGTGCCAGCAGTTACTCAACCAGGGGCTTCTATGGCTACACCTTC. This gives the protein CASSYSTRGFYGYTF.

This chain uses TRBV5-4 with TRBJ2-7, with D maybe TRBD1 (6 bases). The CDR3 is 14 residues long. Trimming cost V 0 bases and J 5 bases, with 12 bases left between them. Germline-derived CDR1 and CDR2 are SGHNT and YYREEE (reference sequence). CDR3 protein: CASSLVQGNDEQYF. Here the CDR3 DNA reads TGTGCCAGCAGCTTGGTTCAGGGGAACGACGAGCAGTACTTC.

The rearrangement joins TRBV2 to TRBJ1-2; D unresolved. Germline V gene data show CDR1 as SNHLY and CDR2 as FYNNEI. This CDR3 is 15 amino acids long. V was shortened by 0 bases and J by 5 bases, with 13 bases between the two germline ends. The CDR3: CASSEAAGSLYGYTF. The CDR3 DNA reads as TGTGCCAGCAGTGAAGCGGCGGGGTCTCTTTATGGCTACACCTTC.

This clone turned up a few times. The chain carries TRBV2 and TRBJ1-1; 7 nucleotides line up with TRBD1. The J segment lost 4 bases and the V segment lost 0 bases, leaving 5 bases of the junction unmatched. This CDR3 has 15 residues. Germline V gene sequence: CDR1 SNHLY, CDR2 FYNNEI. CDR3 in DNA: TGTGCCAGCAGTGAAGCGGCACAGGGGTCCACTGAAGCTTTCTTT. It translates to CASSEAAQGSTEAFF.

This chain connects TRBV2 to TRBJ1-2; no definite D call. Germline CDR1 SNHLY, CDR2 FYNNEI. The CDR3 is made up of 13 amino acids. Trimming took off 2 bases at V and 4 bases at J, with 8 bases between the two ends. DNA for the CDR3: TGTGCCAGCAGTGAAATTAAGAGCTATGGCTACACCTTC. Translating it yields CASSEIKSYGYTF. Full variable domain (remainder filled in from reference TRBV2 and TRBJ1-2): EPEVTQTPSHQVTQMGQEVILRCVPISNHLYFYWYRQILGQKVEFLVSFYNNEISEKSEIFDDQFSVERPDGSNFTLKIRSTKLEDSAMYFCASSEIKSYGYTFGSGTRLTVV.

J is TRBJ2-7 and V is TRBV7-9; perhaps D is TRBD1 or TRBD2 (6 bases each). This CDR3 contains 15 residues. Per germline, CDR1 SEHNR and CDR2 FQNEAQ (reference sequence). V was pared by 1 base and J by 0 bases, with 10 bases between. The CDR3 DNA reads TGTGCCAGCAGCTTAGGAGGGGGGAACTCCTACGAGCAGTACTTC. Its protein product is CASSLGGGNSYEQYF.

The J gene is TRBJ2-7, the V gene TRBV18; D is perhaps TRBD1 or TRBD2 (6 bases each). This CDR3 spans 16 amino acids. Trimming took 3 bases from V and 0 from J, leaving 15 bases between them. Germline CDR1 is KGHSH and CDR2 is LQKENI. CDR3 protein: CASSPYGGGTSYEQYF. The CDR3 nucleotides read TGTGCCAGCTCACCTTATGGAGGGGGAACCTCCTACGAGCAGTACTTC.

The genes are TRBV5-6 and TRBJ1-5; 7 bases are shared with TRBD1. Germline V CDR1 and CDR2: SGHDT, YYEEEE. CDR3 length: 13 amino acids. The trim removed 2 bases at V and 5 bases at J, leaving 1 base unmatched. The CDR3 region has the DNA TGTGCCAGCAGCTTCGACAGGGATCAGCCCCAGCATTTT. Amino acids: CASSFDRDQPQHF.

The chain is built from TRBV4-2 and TRBJ1-5; TRBD1 might be the D (5 bases). V lost 3 bases, J lost 0 bases, and 9 bases lay in between. CDR1 and CDR2 from the germline V gene are LGHNA and YNFKEQ. CDR3 size: 15 residues. The CDR3 sequence: CASSQTAFSNQPQHF. CDR3 DNA sequence: TGTGCCAGCAGCCAGACAGCGTTTAGCAATCAGCCCCAGCATTTT.

V usage is TRBV9 and J usage is TRBJ2-6; 7 positions agree with TRBD1. Germline V gene data show CDR1 as SGDLS and CDR2 as YYNGEE. CDR3 length: 15 amino acids. Trimming cost V 6 bases and J 0 bases; bases outside gene matches: 3. CDR3 nucleotide sequence: TGTGCCAGCAACAGGGGAAGCTCTGGGGCCAACGTCCTGACTTTC. Its translation is CASNRGSSGANVLTF.